This paragraph covers one T cell receptor beta chain sequence. Other DNA variants within this sample encode the same CDR3. Original processing methods: The authors estimated nucleated cell counts from reference gene primer amplification. Libraries were prepared by immunoSEQ multiplex PCR; TCRdb keeps only in-frame clonotypes and omits some of them. The V and J calls and clone size were taken over from that table, and D and trimming were inferred from the DNA. The sample holds 65,000 to 90,000 clones; around 90% are singletons and the top ten take 6.5% to 8.5%. These data originate in a study of blood T cell repertoires in COVID-19. Overall study: Spain, Italy and the United States supplied samples that represented acute and convalescent COVID-19. PBMCs, B-cell-depleted T cells, or T cells provided the cDNA or gDNA that made up the material.

V lost 1 base to trimming and J lost 5 bases, with 5 bases between them. The CDR3 loop spans 13 amino acids. The germline V gene has CDR1 SGHTA and CDR2 FQGNSA. The sequence was collected from a human donor in a cohort sampled during active COVID-19. The genes are TRBV7-2 and TRBJ2-2; D unresolved. Input material: peripheral blood. As DNA, the CDR3 is TGTGCCAGCAGCTTAGGGGCTACCGGGGAGCTGTTTTTT. Translating it yields CASSLGATGELFF.